This TCR beta chain was observed in a study of memory CD4+ T cells and cytomegalovirus serostatus. Whole-study context: Of the healthy Belgian adults, 9 were CMV seropositive and 20 to 25 seronegative.

The sort gate was single viable CD3+CD4+CD8-CD45RO+ cells for memory CD4+ T cells. Original methodology: After removing out-of-frame reads, around 2.2 million distinct TCRbeta sequences remained. Libraries were prepared by immunoSEQ multiplex PCR; TCRdb keeps only in-frame clonotypes and omits some of them. V and J calls and clone size are given by that table; D and trimming were obtained from the DNA. The sample has about 31,000 clones; around 74% are singletons. The germline gives CDR1 SEHNR, CDR2 FQNEAQ (reference sequence). J gave up 2 bases and V 1 base, and 1 base lay outside the gene matches. The CDR3 spans 17 residues. Study conclusions and caveats: CD4+ memory repertoires contained about two fifths of the roughly 150 reported CMV TCRbeta sequences.

Note on this clone: As yet, its antigen is unknown.

This chain uses TRBV7-9 with TRBJ2-2; 13 positions match TRBD2. The sequenced material came from memory CD4+ T cells from blood. The clonotype was recovered from an adult in good health and CMV-seronegative. Some clones in this sample may be carry-over from other donors' samples. CDR3 DNA sequence: TGTGCCAGCAGCTTAGGGACTAGCGGGAGAAACACCGGGGAGCTGTTTTTT. Translation gives CASSLGTSGRNTGELFF.